Reported below is one T cell receptor (beta chain). Replicate PCRs from sorted subsets contained roughly 200 ng DNA, which is 30,000 to 35,000 T cell genomes. Clones were read by immunoSEQ multiplex PCR, and TCRdb kept only the in-frame ones, dropping some. The table lists 100,000 to 120,000 clones, 55% to 70% of them singletons, with 24% in the top ten. This record belongs to a study of shared clonotypes between healthy human individuals. V lost 4 bases and J lost 1, with 8 bases in between. The CDR3 consists of 13 residues. Germline lookup yields CDR1 SEHNR and CDR2 FQNEAQ (reference sequence). The sequencing input was memory CD8+ T cells sorted from blood. Subset defined: CD45RO+ cells pooled with CCR7-negative TemRA cells. The rearrangement joins TRBV7-9 to TRBJ2-7; tentatively, D is TRBD1 or TRBD2 (5 bases each). The sequence was collected from a woman aged 30 to 39 in good health. The CDR3 DNA follows: TGTGCCAGCAGCTCCGGGGCTTCCTACGAGCAGTACTTC. Protein sequence: CASSSGASYEQYF.